This T cell receptor beta chain is drawn from a study of molecular identifiers for immune sequencing clone quantification. Notes on the study in general: Whereas clones above 20 RNA copies held under 1% of naive-cell molecules, they held over 97% of effector molecules.

The CDR3 is 15 residues long. The germline V gene has CDR1 WNHNN and CDR2 SYGVQD (reference sequence). V gave up 5 bases and J gave up 9 bases; unmatched junction bases: 9. A single record per CDR3 protein comes from TCRdb applying MiXCR to the PCR reads. This repertoire shows 13,000 or so distinct CDR3 sequences, about 20% found once; its top ten account for approximately 1.5%. This clonotype is categorized as medium-sized. The target antigen is unknown. The chain uses TRBV10-1 and TRBJ2-1, with TRBD2 matching over 11 bases. Sequencing was performed on naive CD8+ T cells from blood, with Jurkat cell RNA spiked in. The subset here: FACS-sorted CD8+CD4-CCR7+CD45RA+ naive T cells. The TCR originated in a human donor in good health. Some libraries in this study had Jurkat cell RNA spiked in. The CDR3 DNA follows: TGCGCCAGCAGTTCCGGGACTAGCGGACTTCCTGAGCAGTTCTTC. Residues: CASSSGTSGLPEQFF.